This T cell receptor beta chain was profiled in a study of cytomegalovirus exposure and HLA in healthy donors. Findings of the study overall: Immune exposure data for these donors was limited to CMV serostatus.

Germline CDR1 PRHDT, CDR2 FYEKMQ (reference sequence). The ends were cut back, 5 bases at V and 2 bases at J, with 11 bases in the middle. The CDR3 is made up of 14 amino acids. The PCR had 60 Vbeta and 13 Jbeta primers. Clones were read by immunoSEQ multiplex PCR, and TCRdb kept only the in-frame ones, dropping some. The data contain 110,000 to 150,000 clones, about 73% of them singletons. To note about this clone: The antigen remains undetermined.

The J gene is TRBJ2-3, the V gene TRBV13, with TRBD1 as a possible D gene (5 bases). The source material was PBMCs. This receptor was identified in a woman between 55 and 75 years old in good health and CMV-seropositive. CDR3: CASSPDTSTDTQYF. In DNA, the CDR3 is TGTGCCAGCAGCCCGGACACCTCCACAGATACGCAGTATTTT.